This passage covers 24 T cell receptor beta chains from one sample sequenced in a study of T cell changes during pregnancy in multiple sclerosis. Repertoires were generated with immunoSEQ multiplex PCR, while TCRdb's copy carries only in-frame clones and drops some. The sample consists of approximately 44,000 clones, about nine tenths of them appearing once. This sample comprised CD4+ T cells from peripheral blood mononuclear cells, obtained in the first trimester of pregnancy. These receptor sequences come from a female donor with multiple sclerosis, enrolled in a pregnancy study.

The chain is built from TRBV4-2 and TRBJ2-5, with TRBD2 matching 8 bases. Looked up from germline, CDR1 is LGHNA and CDR2 is YNFKEQ. With 2 bases clipped from V and 0 bases from J, the junction kept 8 bases outside the gene matches. This CDR3 has 17 amino acids. The chain's CDR3 is CASSQLSTSGYQETQYF. CDR3 coding DNA: TGTGCCAGCAGCCAACTATCTACTAGCGGATACCAAGAGACCCAGTACTTC.

A few counts support this clone. This chain links TRBV6-6 with TRBJ1-2, with a possible D match to TRBD1 (6 bases). The V end lost 0 bases, the J end lost 5 bases, and 10 bases lay between the germline ends. Germline V CDR1 and CDR2: MNHNY, SVGAGI (reference sequence). The CDR3 length is 14 residues. The CDR3 nucleotides read TGTGCCAGCAGTTACTCGAAAGGGGGATATGGCTACACCTTC. Protein: CASSYSKGGYGYTF.

The chain links TRBV19 to TRBJ2-5; 9 bases are shared with TRBD2. CDR1 is LNHDA, CDR2 SQIVND, per germline (reference sequence). This CDR3 comprises 15 residues. Unmatched junction bases numbered 11, after V lost 3 bases and J lost 9 bases. CDR3 DNA: TGTGCCAGTAGTATCACAGCGGGAGGCCCCCCGGCCCAGTACTTC. Translation: CASSITAGGPPAQYF.

This clone was detected a few times. V is TRBV27 and J is TRBJ2-1; 14 bases align to TRBD2. Germline V lookup: CDR1 MNHEY, CDR2 SMNVEV (reference sequence). The CDR3 is 15 amino acids. V dropped 3 bases and J dropped 10; count of bases not matched to a gene: 5. The CDR3 loop reads CASSLTSGRALEQFF. The DNA for the CDR3 is TGTGCCAGCAGTTTGACTAGCGGGAGGGCCTTGGAGCAGTTCTTC.

A word on this clone: The sample holds other DNA sequences that translate to the same CDR3. V and J are TRBV19 and TRBJ1-2, with TRBD1 matching over 8 bases. V was pared by 5 bases and J by 7 bases, with 6 bases of the junction left unmatched. This CDR3 has 13 residues. CDR1 is LNHDA and CDR2 is SQIVND in the germline V gene (reference sequence). In nucleotides, the CDR3 is TGTGCCAGTAGTGGACAGGGAGATCCTGGCTACACCTTC. It specifies CASSGQGDPGYTF. Together with reference TRBV19 and TRBJ1-2, the CDR3 gives the full variable domain: DGGITQSPKYLFRKEGQNVTLSCEQNLNHDAMYWYRQDPGQGLRLIYYSQIVNDFQKGDIAEGYSVSREKKESFPLTVTSAQKNPTAFYLCASSGQGDPGYTFGSGTRLTVV.

The J gene is TRBJ2-5, the V gene TRBV28, with D perhaps matching TRBD2 (6 bases). With 6 bases removed from V and 3 bases from J, the gap between germline ends came to 20 bases. There are 16 residues in the CDR3. Germline V lookup: CDR1 MDHEN, CDR2 SYDVKM. CDR3 protein: CASSQQQGRGKETQYF. The DNA of the CDR3 is TGTGCCAGCAGCCAGCAGCAGGGCCGGGGGAAAGAGACCCAGTACTTC.

The count of this clone is one. V usage is TRBV6-6 and J usage is TRBJ2-1, with no clear D. Trimming removed 2 bases from V and 6 bases from J, with 11 bases in between. Per the germline V gene, CDR1 is MNHNY and CDR2 is SVGAGI (reference sequence). There are 14 residues in the CDR3. CDR3: CASSYGTVANEQFF. In nucleotides, the CDR3 is TGTGCCAGCAGTTACGGAACCGTAGCCAATGAGCAGTTCTTC.

In this sample, this clone turned up a few times. The rearrangement links TRBV6-1 to TRBJ1-3; maybe TRBD1 (5 bases). The CDR3 runs 17 residues. Trimming stripped 5 bases from V and 0 bases from J, with 17 bases between. The germline V gene encodes CDR1 MNHNS and CDR2 SASEGT. The CDR3 coding sequence is TGTGCCAGCAGTCAAGGAAGGGACTCACGCTCTGGAAACACCATATATTTT. Protein: CASSQGRDSRSGNTIYF.

This rearrangement joins TRBV6-1 to TRBJ1-5; no clear D gene. The CDR3 loop spans 14 amino acids. With 6 bases removed from V and 3 bases from J, the gap between germline ends came to 12 bases. Per the germline V gene, CDR1 is MNHNS and CDR2 is SASEGT. CDR3 loop: CASRAVIPNQPQHF. The CDR3 nucleotides are TGTGCCAGCAGGGCGGTAATTCCCAATCAGCCCCAGCATTTT.

The gene calls are TRBV5-8 and TRBJ1-1; D ambiguous. The V gene's germline CDR1 is SGHTS and CDR2 YDEGEE. The ends were cut back, 0 bases at V and 1 base at J, with 7 bases in the middle. The CDR3 is 14 amino acids. The chain's CDR3 is CASSLAHRNTEAFF. CDR3 nucleotide sequence: TGTGCCAGCAGCTTGGCCCACAGGAACACTGAAGCTTTCTTT.

The V gene is TRBV7-2, the J gene TRBJ1-5, with D unresolved. The germline V gene encodes CDR1 SGHTA and CDR2 FQGNSA. The CDR3 runs to 13 residues. V was trimmed by 5 bases and J by 9 bases, leaving 14 bases between them. The CDR3 DNA sequence: TGTGCCAGCAGCCGGACTCTCCCATCGCCCCAGCATTTT. It is translated as CASSRTLPSPQHF.

This chain connects TRBV5-1 to TRBJ2-1; weak D call: TRBD2 (6 bases). Per the germline V gene, CDR1 is SGHRS and CDR2 is YFSETQ. There are 18 residues in the CDR3. V was cut by 1 base and J by 1 base, with 18 bases left in between. Written as DNA, the CDR3 is TGCGCCAGCAGCTTGAGGGCGAGTAGCGGCACTTCCTACAATGAGCAGTTCTTC. Amino acid sequence: CASSLRASSGTSYNEQFF.

V usage is TRBV19 and J usage is TRBJ2-3, with 9 nucleotides matching TRBD1. This CDR3 comprises 14 residues. The junction had 4 bases not matched to a gene; V was cut back by 8 bases and J by 1 base. From germline, CDR1 is LNHDA and CDR2 SQIVND (reference sequence). CDR3 bases: TGTGCCAGTCGTAGGGACAGGGGCACAGATACGCAGTATTTT. Its protein product is CASRRDRGTDTQYF.

This rearrangement joins TRBV6-5 to TRBJ2-1; D call uncertain. V lost 2 bases and J lost 0, with 8 bases in between. The germline V gene encodes CDR1 MNHEY and CDR2 SVGAGI. The CDR3 runs to 15 residues. CDR3 DNA: TGTGCCAGCAGTTACCGTGAGAGCTCCTACAATGAGCAGTTCTTC. Translated, it gives CASSYRESSYNEQFF.

V gene TRBV27 combines with J gene TRBJ1-5; 9 bases match TRBD1. The V segment lost 5 bases and the J segment 3 bases; nucleotides outside the gene matches: 8. The CDR3 consists of 16 residues. Germline-derived CDR1 and CDR2 are MNHEY and SMNVEV (reference sequence). The CDR3 reads CASSHPGQGLNQPQHF. CDR3 bases: TGTGCCAGCAGTCATCCGGGACAGGGTCTCAATCAGCCCCAGCATTTT.

The rearrangement joins TRBV14 to TRBJ1-1; no clear D gene. The CDR3 runs 12 residues. Germline V CDR1 and CDR2: SGHDN, FVKESK. V was pared by 1 base and J by 5 bases, with 5 bases between. CDR3 nucleotides: TGTGCCAGCAGCCAAGCCAGGACTGAAGCTTTCTTT. Its translation: CASSQARTEAFF.

This clone has just one count. The junction and the germline gene differ at one end; a read error may be behind it. Written as DNA, the CDR3 is TGTGCCAGCAGCCCGACTAGCGGGAGAACAGATATGCAGTATTTT. It codes for CASSPTSGRTDMQYF. The chain recombines TRBV7-9 with TRBJ2-3, with TRBD2 matching over 12 bases. CDR1 and CDR2 (germline): SEHNR, FQNEAQ (reference sequence). The CDR3 sequence is 15 residues long.

This clone was recorded a few times. V gene TRBV5-5 combines with J gene TRBJ1-5; 7 bases match TRBD1. The CDR3 is 14 amino acids. The ends lost 5 bases at V and 4 bases at J; junction bases unmatched: 6. Germline V gene lookup returns CDR1 SGHKS and CDR2 YYEKEE (reference sequence). CDR3 amino acids: CASSPTGSNQPQHF. CDR3 bases: TGTGCCAGCAGTCCGACAGGGAGTAATCAGCCCCAGCATTTT.

The chain combines TRBV2 with TRBJ2-7; 7 bases agree with TRBD1. The CDR3 is 14 amino acids. The germline gives CDR1 SNHLY, CDR2 FYNNEI. J was trimmed by 6 bases and V by 4 bases; bases with no gene match: 9. CDR3 DNA sequence: TGTGCCAGCAGTGTTGACGAGGGGGCGGGCGAGCAGTACTTC. Translating gives CASSVDEGAGEQYF.

The V gene is TRBV19, the J gene TRBJ2-7, with 11 bases identical to TRBD1. This CDR3 is 14 amino acids long. Per the germline V gene, CDR1 is LNHDA and CDR2 is SQIVND (reference sequence). V was clipped by 6 bases and J by 3 bases; unmatched bases: 4. CDR3 amino acids: CASRRGTGGYEQYF. The CDR3 nucleotides read TGTGCCAGTAGGAGAGGGACAGGGGGCTACGAGCAGTACTTC.

The rearrangement uses TRBV27 and TRBJ1-2; 7 bases align to TRBD1. Germline trimming cut 3 bases from V and 2 bases from J; bases unmatched to any gene: 15. The CDR3 is 18 amino acids. Germline V gene sequence: CDR1 MNHEY, CDR2 SMNVEV (reference sequence). CDR3 sequence (DNA): TGTGCCAGCAGTTTGAGGGAAACAGGGGCACGCTTAAACTATGGCTACACCTTC. Its translation: CASSLRETGARLNYGYTF.

CDR3 in DNA: TGTGCCAGCAGTTCAACGGGAGACTCCTACAATGAGCAGTTCTTC. Protein sequence: CASSSTGDSYNEQFF. V is TRBV28 and J is TRBJ2-1; TRBD2 is a possible D gene (6 bases). CDR1 is MDHEN, CDR2 SYDVKM, per germline. The ends were cut back, 4 bases at V and 0 bases at J, with 10 bases in the middle. The CDR3 consists of 15 residues.

The gene calls are TRBV14 and TRBJ1-3; D is uncertain. CDR3 length: 14 residues. The germline V and J ends were trimmed by 0 bases and 4 bases, with 7 bases remaining between them. In germline, CDR1 is SGHDN, CDR2 FVKESK. The chain's CDR3 is CASSQELKGNTIYF. DNA for the CDR3: TGTGCCAGCAGCCAAGAACTAAAGGGAAACACCATATATTTT. Full variable domain (outside the CDR3, taken from reference TRBV14 and TRBJ1-3): EAGVTQFPSHSVIEKGQTVTLRCDPISGHDNLYWYRRVMGKEIKFLLHFVKESKQDESGMPNNRFLAERTGGTYSTLKVQPAELEDSGVYFCASSQELKGNTIYFGEGSWLTVV.

This chain links TRBV19 with TRBJ1-4; D is uncertain. The V gene's germline CDR1 is LNHDA and CDR2 SQIVND (reference sequence). V gave up 7 bases and J gave up 0 bases, with 9 bases separating them. The CDR3 covers 14 residues. The CDR3 protein is CASKRDATNEKLFF. Here the CDR3 DNA reads TGTGCCAGTAAGCGGGATGCAACTAATGAAAAACTGTTTTTT.